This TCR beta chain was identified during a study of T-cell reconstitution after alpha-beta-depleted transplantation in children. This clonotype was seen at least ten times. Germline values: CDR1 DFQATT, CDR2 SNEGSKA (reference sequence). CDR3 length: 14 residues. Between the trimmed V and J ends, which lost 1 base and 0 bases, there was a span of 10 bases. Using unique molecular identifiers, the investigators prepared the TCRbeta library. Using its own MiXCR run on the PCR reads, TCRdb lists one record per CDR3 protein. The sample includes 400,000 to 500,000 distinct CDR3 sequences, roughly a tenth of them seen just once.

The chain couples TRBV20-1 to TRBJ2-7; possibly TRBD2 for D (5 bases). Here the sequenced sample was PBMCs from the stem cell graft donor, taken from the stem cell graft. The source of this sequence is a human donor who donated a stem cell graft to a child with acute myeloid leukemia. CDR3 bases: TGCAGTGCTAGAGGCCTAGCTGGCTCCTACGAGCAGTACTTC. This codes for CSARGLAGSYEQYF.